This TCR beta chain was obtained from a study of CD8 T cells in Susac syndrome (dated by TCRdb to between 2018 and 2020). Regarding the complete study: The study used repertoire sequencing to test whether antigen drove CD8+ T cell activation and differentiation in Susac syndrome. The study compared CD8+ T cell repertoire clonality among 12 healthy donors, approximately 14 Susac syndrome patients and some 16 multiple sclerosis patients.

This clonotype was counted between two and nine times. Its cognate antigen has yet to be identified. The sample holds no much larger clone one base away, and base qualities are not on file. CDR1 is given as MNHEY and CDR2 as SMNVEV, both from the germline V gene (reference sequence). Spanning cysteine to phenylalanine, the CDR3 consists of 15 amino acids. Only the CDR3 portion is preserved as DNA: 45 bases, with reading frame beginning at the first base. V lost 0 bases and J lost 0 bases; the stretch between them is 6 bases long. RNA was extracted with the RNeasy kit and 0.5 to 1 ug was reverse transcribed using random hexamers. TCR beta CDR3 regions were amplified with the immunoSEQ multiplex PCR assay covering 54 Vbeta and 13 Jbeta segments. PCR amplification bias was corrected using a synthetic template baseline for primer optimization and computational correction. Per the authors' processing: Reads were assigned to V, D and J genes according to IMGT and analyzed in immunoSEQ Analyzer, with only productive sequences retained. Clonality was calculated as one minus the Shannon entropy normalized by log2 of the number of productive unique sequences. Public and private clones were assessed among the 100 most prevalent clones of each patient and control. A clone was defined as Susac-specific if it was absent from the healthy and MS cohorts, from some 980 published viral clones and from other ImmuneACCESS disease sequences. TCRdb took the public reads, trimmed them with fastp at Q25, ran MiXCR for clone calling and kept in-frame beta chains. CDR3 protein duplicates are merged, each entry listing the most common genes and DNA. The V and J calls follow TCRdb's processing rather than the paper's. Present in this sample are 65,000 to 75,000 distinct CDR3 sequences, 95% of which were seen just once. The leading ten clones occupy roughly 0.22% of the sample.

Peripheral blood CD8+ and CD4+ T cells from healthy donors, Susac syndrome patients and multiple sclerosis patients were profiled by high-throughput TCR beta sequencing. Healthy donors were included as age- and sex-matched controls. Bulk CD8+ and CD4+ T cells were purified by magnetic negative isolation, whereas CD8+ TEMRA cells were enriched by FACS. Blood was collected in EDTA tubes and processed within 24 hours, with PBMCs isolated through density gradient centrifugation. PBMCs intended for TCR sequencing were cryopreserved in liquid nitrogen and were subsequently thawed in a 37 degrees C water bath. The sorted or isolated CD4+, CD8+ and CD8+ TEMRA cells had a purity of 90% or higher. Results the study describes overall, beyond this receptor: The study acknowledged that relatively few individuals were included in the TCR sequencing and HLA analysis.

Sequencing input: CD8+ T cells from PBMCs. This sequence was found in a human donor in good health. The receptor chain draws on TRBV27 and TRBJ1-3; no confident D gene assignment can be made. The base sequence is TGTGCCAGCAGTTTATCCAGCGGCTCTGGAAACACCATATATTTT. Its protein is CASSLSSGSGNTIYF.